Listed below are T cell receptor beta chains from one sample, sequenced in a study of OX40 agonist ivuxolimab in advanced cancers. TCRdb's copy holds only in-frame clones and misses some; the assay was immunoSEQ multiplex PCR. The repertoire consists of fewer than 100,000 clones, with 80% to 90% occurring once and the leading ten covering less than 8%. The sequencing used CD4+ or CD8+ T cells sorted from blood, collected in a trial of the OX40 agonist ivuxolimab. These receptors all come from an adult with an advanced solid tumor such as melanoma, head and neck, liver or kidney cancer. Each CDR3 is given with its conserved first and last residue. A D gene is named only where the DNA matches it firmly. Rows may omit the clone size; those that give it use once, few, many or a size class.

j_call	v_call	d_call	clone_size	cdr3_aa	cdr3_nt
TRBJ2-1	TRBV27	TRBD2	NA	CASSFSGRNNEQFF	TGTGCCAGCAGTTTTAGCGGGCGAAACAATGAGCAGTTCTTC
TRBJ2-4	TRBV11-2	NA	NA	CASSLFSLSNQYF	TGTGCCAGCAGCTTATTTTCCCTGTCAAATCAGTACTTC
TRBJ1-1	TRBV5-1	TRBD1	NA	CASSPDRAGRAFF	TGCGCCAGCAGCCCGGACAGGGCAGGCAGAGCTTTCTTT
TRBJ2-5	TRBV7-2	TRBD2	NA	CASSLAPRLAGVGSEETQYF	TGTGCCAGCAGCTTAGCCCCCCGACTAGCGGGGGTAGGGTCGGAAGAGACCCAGTACTTC
TRBJ2-3	TRBV30	NA	once	CASRGAPSTDTQYF	TGTGCCTCCCGGGGGGCGCCTAGCACAGATACGCAGTATTTT
TRBJ1-2	TRBV28	NA	NA	CASSFHRDPSSNYGYTF	TGTGCCAGCAGTTTTCACAGGGATCCATCTTCTAACTATGGCTACACCTTC
TRBJ2-1	TRBV2	NA	NA	CASQGYLNEQFF	TGTGCCAGCCAAGGGTACCTAAATGAGCAGTTCTTC
TRBJ1-3	TRBV7-9	NA	NA	CASSLGAGNTIYF	TGTGCCAGCAGCTTAGGGGCTGGAAACACCATATATTTT
TRBJ2-7	TRBV18	TRBD1	NA	CASSQTGGQDEQYF	TGTGCCAGCTCACAGACAGGGGGTCAGGACGAGCAGTACTTC
TRBJ2-5	TRBV5-5	NA	NA	CASSRETWRQETQYF	TGTGCCAGCAGCCGTGAGACCTGGCGGCAAGAGACCCAGTACTTC
TRBJ2-3	TRBV10-3	TRBD1	NA	CAIRGQGDSDTQYF	TGTGCCATCAGAGGACAGGGGGACTCAGATACGCAGTATTTT
TRBJ1-4	TRBV10-2	TRBD1	NA	CASSQIDRANEKLFF	TGCGCCAGCAGCCAGATCGACAGGGCTAATGAAAAACTGTTTTTT
TRBJ2-1	TRBV10-1	NA	NA	CASSAGVPYNEQFF	TGCGCCAGCAGTGCGGGGGTCCCCTACAATGAGCAGTTCTTC
TRBJ2-7	TRBV10-2	TRBD1	NA	CASTPGQGGYEQYF	TGCGCCAGCACGCCGGGACAGGGAGGGTACGAGCAGTACTTC
TRBJ2-7	TRBV4-1	TRBD2	NA	CASSQDLGGGGGRAPSGYF	TGCGCCAGCAGCCAAGATTTAGGGGGTGGTGGCGGGAGGGCTCCTTCAGGTTACTTC
TRBJ2-7	TRBV7-9	NA	few	CASSFGTYPYEQYF	TGTGCCAGCAGCTTTGGGACTTATCCCTACGAGCAGTACTTC
TRBJ1-4	TRBV5-4	TRBD1	NA	CASSLRTGANEKLFF	TGTGCCAGCAGCCTCCGGACAGGGGCCAATGAAAAACTGTTTTTT
TRBJ2-5	TRBV11-1	NA	once	CASTFIGGRRETQYF	TGTGCCAGCACTTTTATCGGGGGACGGAGGGAGACCCAGTACTTC
TRBJ2-2	TRBV6-6	NA	NA	CASQNPGLTNTGELFF	TGTGCCAGCCAAAACCCGGGACTCACGAACACCGGGGAGCTGTTTTTT
TRBJ2-5	TRBV2	NA	once	CASSWGSPVGTQYF	TGTGCCAGCAGTTGGGGGAGTCCCGTAGGGACCCAGTACTTC
TRBJ1-5	TRBV6-5	TRBD1	NA	CASSRTGVSPQHF	TGTGCCAGCAGTCGCACAGGGGTTTCGCCCCAGCATTTT
TRBJ2-1	TRBV28	TRBD1	NA	CAIFIDRDNEQFF	TGTGCCATCTTCATCGACAGGGACAATGAGCAGTTCTTC
TRBJ2-7	TRBV27	TRBD1	NA	CASSSSRDRVGEQYF	TGTGCCAGCAGTTCCTCCCGGGACAGGGTAGGCGAGCAGTACTTC
TRBJ2-3	TRBV5-6	NA	NA	CASSLGGRESDTQYF	TGTGCCAGCAGCCTCGGTGGACGGGAATCAGATACGCAGTATTTT
TRBJ1-1	TRBV5-1	NA	few	CASSLMRGNAEAFF	TGCGCCAGCAGCTTGATGCGGGGGAACGCTGAAGCTTTCTTT
TRBJ2-2	TRBV5-5	TRBD2	NA	CASSSRTSGMNTGELFF	TGTGCCAGCAGCTCTCGGACTAGCGGAATGAACACCGGGGAGCTGTTTTTT
TRBJ2-3	TRBV9	NA	NA	CASSKTGDTQYF	TGTGCCAGCAGCAAGACGGGAGATACGCAGTATTTT
TRBJ2-1	TRBV11-3	TRBD1	NA	CASSLDQDRYNEQFF	TGTGCCAGCAGCTTAGACCAGGACAGGTACAATGAGCAGTTCTTC
TRBJ1-1	TRBV15	NA	NA	CATSGTGSRNTEAFF	TGTGCCACCAGCGGAACAGGGTCGCGGAACACTGAAGCTTTCTTT